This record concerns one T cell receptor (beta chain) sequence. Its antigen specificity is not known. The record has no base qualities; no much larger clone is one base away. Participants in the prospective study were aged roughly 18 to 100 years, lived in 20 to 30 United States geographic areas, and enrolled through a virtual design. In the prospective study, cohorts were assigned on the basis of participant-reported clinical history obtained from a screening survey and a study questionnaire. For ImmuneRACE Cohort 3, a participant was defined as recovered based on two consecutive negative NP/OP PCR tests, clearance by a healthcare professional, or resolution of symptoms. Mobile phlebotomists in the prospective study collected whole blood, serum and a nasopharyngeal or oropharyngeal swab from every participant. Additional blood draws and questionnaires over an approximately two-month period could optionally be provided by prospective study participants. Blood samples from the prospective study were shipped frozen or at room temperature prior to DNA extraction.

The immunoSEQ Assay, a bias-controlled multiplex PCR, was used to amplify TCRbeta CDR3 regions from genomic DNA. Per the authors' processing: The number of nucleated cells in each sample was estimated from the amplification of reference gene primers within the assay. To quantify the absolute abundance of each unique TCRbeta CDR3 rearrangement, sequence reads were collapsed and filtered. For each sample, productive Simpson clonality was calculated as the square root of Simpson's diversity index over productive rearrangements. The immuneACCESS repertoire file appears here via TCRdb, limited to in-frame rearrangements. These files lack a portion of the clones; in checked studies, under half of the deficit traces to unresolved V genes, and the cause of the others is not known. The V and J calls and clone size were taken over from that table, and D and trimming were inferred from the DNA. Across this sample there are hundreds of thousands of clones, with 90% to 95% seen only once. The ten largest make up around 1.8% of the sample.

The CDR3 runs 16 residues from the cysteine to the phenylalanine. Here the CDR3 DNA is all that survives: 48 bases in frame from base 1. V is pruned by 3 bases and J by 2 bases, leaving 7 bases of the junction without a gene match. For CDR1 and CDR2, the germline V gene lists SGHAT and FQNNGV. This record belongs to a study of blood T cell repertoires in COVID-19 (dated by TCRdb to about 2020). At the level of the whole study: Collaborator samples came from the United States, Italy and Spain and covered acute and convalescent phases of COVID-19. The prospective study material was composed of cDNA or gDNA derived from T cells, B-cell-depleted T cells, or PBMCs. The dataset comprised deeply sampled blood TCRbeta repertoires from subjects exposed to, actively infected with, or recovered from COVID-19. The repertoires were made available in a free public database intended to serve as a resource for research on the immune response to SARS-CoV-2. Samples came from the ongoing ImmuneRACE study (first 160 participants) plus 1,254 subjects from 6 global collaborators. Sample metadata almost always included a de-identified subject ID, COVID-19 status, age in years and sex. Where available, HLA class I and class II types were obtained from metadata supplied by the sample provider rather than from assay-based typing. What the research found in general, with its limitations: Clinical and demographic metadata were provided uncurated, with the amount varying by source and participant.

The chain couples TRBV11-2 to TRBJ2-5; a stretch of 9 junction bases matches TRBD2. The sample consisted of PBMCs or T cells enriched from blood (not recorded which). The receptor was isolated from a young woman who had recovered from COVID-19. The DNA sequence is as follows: TGTGCCAGCAGCTTTGGTGTCAGCGGGGGGCAAGAGACCCAGTACTTC. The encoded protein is CASSFGVSGGQETQYF.